This T cell receptor beta chain comes out of a study of patients and donors after allogeneic stem cell transplantation. TCRdb processed the RT-PCR reads anew with MiXCR; each CDR3 protein has one entry. The top ten clones hold approximately 35% of a sample with 25,000 to 35,000 distinct CDR3 sequences, about 6.8% of them seen once. V shed 5 bases, J shed 2 bases, and the junction held 8 bases outside the gene matches. Germline assignment: CDR1 LNHDA and CDR2 SQIVND (reference sequence). The CDR3 totals 16 residues. In its sample, this clonotype was seen a few times. The rearrangement uses TRBV19 and TRBJ1-5, with 8 bases aligning to TRBD1. The sequence was collected from a human donor who was either an allogeneic HSCT recipient or a stem cell or donor lymphocyte infusion donor (not recorded which). It is not recorded whose cells these are; they may come from a transplant donor. The specimen sequenced was blood, either unsorted or a sorted T cell fraction (not recorded which). CDR3 nucleotides: TGTGCCAGTAGTCTCGTACAGGGGGGAGGCAATCAGCCCCAGCATTTT. It encodes CASSLVQGGGNQPQHF.